This T cell receptor (beta chain) comes out of a study of beta chain features in type 1 diabetes. Study-wide findings and caveats: In every one of the four CD4+ subsets, TCRB CDR3s were moderately but significantly shorter in Type 1 diabetes patients. Diminished insertions and augmented deletions at VDJ junctions characterized type 1 diabetes patients. Whether HLA type influences TCRB rearrangement remained unresolved here.

Germline CDR1 LNHDA, CDR2 SQIVND (reference sequence). The CDR3 sequence is 16 residues long. After removal of 3 bases from V and 0 bases from J, the junction contained 4 bases not matched to a gene. Investigators reverse transcribed all isolated RNA, so they sequenced expressed TCRB transcripts. The repertoire was sequenced with immunoSEQ multiplex PCR; TCRdb's copy has only in-frame clones and lacks some. The profile shows 810,000 or so clones, about a sixth of them singletons. This clone has only a few counts. Its matching antigen is unknown. The clonotype was recovered from a woman aged 18-29 years in good health. This chain links TRBV19 with TRBJ2-2; 7 nucleotides agree with TRBD2. The sequencing sample was made of naive CD4+ T cells from blood. The CDR3 reads CASSMFLAANTGELFF. As DNA, the CDR3 is TGTGCCAGTAGTATGTTTCTAGCGGCGAACACCGGGGAGCTGTTTTTT.